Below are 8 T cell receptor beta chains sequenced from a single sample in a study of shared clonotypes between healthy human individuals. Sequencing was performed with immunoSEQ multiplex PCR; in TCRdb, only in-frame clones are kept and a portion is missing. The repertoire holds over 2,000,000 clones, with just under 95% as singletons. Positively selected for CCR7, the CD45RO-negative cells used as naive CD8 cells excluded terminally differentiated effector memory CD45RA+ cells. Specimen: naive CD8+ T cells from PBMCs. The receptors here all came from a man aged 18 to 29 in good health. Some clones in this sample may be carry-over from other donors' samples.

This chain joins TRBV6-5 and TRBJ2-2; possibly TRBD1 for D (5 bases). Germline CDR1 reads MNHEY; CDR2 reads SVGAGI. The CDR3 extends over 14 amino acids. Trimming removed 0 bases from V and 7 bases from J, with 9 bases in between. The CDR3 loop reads CASSYSNGHGELFF. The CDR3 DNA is TGTGCCAGCAGTTACTCTAATGGACACGGGGAGCTGTTTTTT.

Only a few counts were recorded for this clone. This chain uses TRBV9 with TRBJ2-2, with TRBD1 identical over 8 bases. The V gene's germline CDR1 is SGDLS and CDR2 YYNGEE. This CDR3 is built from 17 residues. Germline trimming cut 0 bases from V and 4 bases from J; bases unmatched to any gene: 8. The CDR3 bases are TGTGCCAGCAGCGTAGAAAGGACAGGGCACTCCACCGGGGAGCTGTTTTTT. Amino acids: CASSVERTGHSTGELFF.

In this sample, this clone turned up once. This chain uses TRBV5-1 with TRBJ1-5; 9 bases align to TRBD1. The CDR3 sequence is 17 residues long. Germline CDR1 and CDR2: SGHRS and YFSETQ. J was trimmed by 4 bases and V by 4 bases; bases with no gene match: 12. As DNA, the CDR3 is TGCGCCAGCAGCCCTAGCCCCTCCGGGACAGGGAATCAGCCCCAGCATTTT. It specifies CASSPSPSGTGNQPQHF.

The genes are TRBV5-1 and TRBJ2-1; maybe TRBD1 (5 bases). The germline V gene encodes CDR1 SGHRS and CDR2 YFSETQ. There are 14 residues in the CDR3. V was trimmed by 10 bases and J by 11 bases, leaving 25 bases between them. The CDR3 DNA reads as TGCGCCTCTAAAGCAGGGCTCTTAGAGTATCAGCAGTTCTTC. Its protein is CASKAGLLEYQQFF.

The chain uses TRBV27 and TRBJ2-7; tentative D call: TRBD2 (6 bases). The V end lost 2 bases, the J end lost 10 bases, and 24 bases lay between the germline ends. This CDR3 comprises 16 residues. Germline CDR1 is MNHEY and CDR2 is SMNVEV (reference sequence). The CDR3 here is CASSLISGGSGRSQYF. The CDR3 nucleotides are TGTGCCAGCAGTTTAATCTCCGGGGGTAGCGGTAGGAGTCAGTACTTC.

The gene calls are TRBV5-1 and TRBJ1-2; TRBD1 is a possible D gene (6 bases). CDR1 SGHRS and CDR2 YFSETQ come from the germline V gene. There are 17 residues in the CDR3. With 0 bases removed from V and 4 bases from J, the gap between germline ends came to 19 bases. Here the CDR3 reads CASSLEPPQQGGYGYTF. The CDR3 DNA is TGCGCCAGCAGCTTGGAACCCCCTCAACAGGGTGGCTATGGCTACACCTTC.

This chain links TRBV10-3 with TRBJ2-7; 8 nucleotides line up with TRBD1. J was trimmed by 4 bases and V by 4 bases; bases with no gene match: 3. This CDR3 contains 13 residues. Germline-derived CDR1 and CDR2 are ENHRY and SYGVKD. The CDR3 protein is CAISVDREYEQYF. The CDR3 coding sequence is TGTGCCATCAGTGTGGACAGGGAATACGAGCAGTACTTC.

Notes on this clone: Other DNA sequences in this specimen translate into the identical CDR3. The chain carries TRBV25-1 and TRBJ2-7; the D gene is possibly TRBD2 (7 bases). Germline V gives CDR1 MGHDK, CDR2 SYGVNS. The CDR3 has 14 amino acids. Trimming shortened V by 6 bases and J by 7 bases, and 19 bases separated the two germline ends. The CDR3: CASRSGGASGEQYF. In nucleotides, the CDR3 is TGTGCCAGCAGATCGGGGGGCGCCTCGGGTGAGCAGTACTTC.